This T cell receptor beta chain stems from a study of cytomegalovirus exposure and HLA in healthy donors. Study context: Inside one of the first data releases sat 75 million to 100 million unique TCRs taken from HLA-typed donors.

This PCR relied on a set of 60 Vbeta primers and 13 Jbeta primers. TCRdb's table, derived via immunoSEQ multiplex PCR, lists solely in-frame clones and lacks some. This sample contains 170,000 or so clones. A remark on this clone: Its target is not known.

General study findings and limits: A later analysis linked fewer than 20,000 TCR beta sequences to HLA alleles at 0.05 false discovery rate. Analyzed later, association rates of TCRs varied across HLA loci, with DRB1 most and HLA-C fewest.

Though probably carrying unrecorded immune exposures, donors were nominally healthy at sampling. Sequencing was done on a sample of PBMCs. This TCR came from a man younger than 40 in good health and CMV-seronegative.

CDR3 DNA: TGTGCCAGCAGTTACTCGGTGACAGGGCACAAAAACATTCAGTACTTC. Translated: CASSYSVTGHKNIQYF. The J gene is TRBJ2-4, the V gene TRBV6-5; 7 nucleotides agree with TRBD1. From germline, CDR1 is MNHEY and CDR2 SVGAGI. CDR3 length equals 16 residues. V shed 0 bases, J shed 3 bases, and the junction held 5 bases outside the gene matches.